These 18 T cell receptor beta chains share one sample of origin, sequenced in a study of control samples from healthy donors and cancer patients. Sequencing was performed with immunoSEQ multiplex PCR; in TCRdb, only in-frame clones are kept and a portion is missing. The sample has tens of thousands of clones, roughly nine tenths seen once. The sequencing sample was made of blood. These receptors were collected from a woman aged 70-85 years in good health.

The chain combines TRBV25-1 with TRBJ2-3; tentatively, D is TRBD2 (5 bases). V was pared by 3 bases and J by 0 bases, with 10 bases between. The CDR3 spans 15 residues. Germline V gene lookup returns CDR1 MGHDK and CDR2 SYGVNS. The CDR3 nucleotides are TGTGCCAGCAGTGAGGGAGTTTCTAGCACAGATACGCAGTATTTT. It codes for CASSEGVSSTDTQYF.

The chain joins TRBV6-5 to TRBJ1-6; D gene ambiguous. Germline CDR1 and CDR2: MNHEY and SVGAGI. Trimming removed 4 bases from V and 7 bases from J, with 17 bases in between. This CDR3 is built from 16 residues. CDR3 DNA sequence: TGTGCCAGCAGTTTTAGTGGGGAGGTTTCAAATTCACCCCTCCACTTT. It codes for CASSFSGEVSNSPLHF.

The rearrangement links TRBV28 to TRBJ1-1, with a weak D call TRBD1 (5 bases). The CDR3 sequence is 13 residues long. Germline V gives CDR1 MDHEN, CDR2 SYDVKM. V was trimmed by 7 bases and J by 0 bases, leaving 9 bases between them. For the CDR3, the DNA is TGTGCCAGCATCTTACAGGTGAACACTGAAGCTTTCTTT. This translates into CASILQVNTEAFF.

This chain links TRBV15 with TRBJ2-1; TRBD2 might be the D (6 bases). The CDR3 spans 16 residues. V lost 1 base, J lost 7 bases, and 17 bases lay in between. Germline loops: CDR1 LNHNV, CDR2 YYDKDF (reference sequence). CDR3 sequence reads: CATSRAGLSFRNEQFF. CDR3 DNA sequence: TGTGCCACCAGCAGAGCCGGACTAAGTTTCCGGAATGAGCAGTTCTTC.

This clone was counted a few times. This rearrangement joins TRBV9 to TRBJ1-2, with unresolved D. Germline assignment: CDR1 SGDLS and CDR2 YYNGEE. CDR3 length: 12 amino acids. V shed 0 bases and J shed 3 bases, with 3 bases lying between them. As DNA, the CDR3 is TGTGCCAGCAGCGTAGAAGACTATGGCTACACCTTC. As protein: CASSVEDYGYTF.

V is TRBV5-1 and J is TRBJ1-1; perhaps TRBD1 as D (6 bases). This CDR3 spans 15 amino acids. V was trimmed by 1 base and J by 1 base, leaving 11 bases between them. CDR1 is SGHRS and CDR2 is YFSETQ in the germline V gene. The CDR3 nucleotides read TGCGCCAGCAGCTTGAGACTGGGGGCGAACACTGAAGCTTTCTTT. Translation gives CASSLRLGANTEAFF.

This rearrangement joins TRBV4-1 to TRBJ1-1; D is unclear. The V end lost 8 bases, the J end lost 5 bases, and 18 bases lay between the germline ends. Germline V CDR1 and CDR2: MGHRA, YSYEKL. CDR3 length: 14 residues. CDR3 protein: CASSLHVRRTEAFF. The CDR3 DNA follows: TGCGCCAGCTCTTTACACGTTAGGAGGACTGAAGCTTTCTTT.

CDR3: CASSLGGISYNEQFF. The CDR3 nucleotides read TGTGCCAGCAGCTTAGGAGGGATCTCCTACAATGAGCAGTTCTTC. The chain carries TRBV7-9 and TRBJ2-1; D possibly corresponds to TRBD2 (5 bases). There are 15 residues in the CDR3. V was pared by 1 base and J by 0 bases, with 7 bases between. CDR1 and CDR2 (germline): SEHNR, FQNEAQ (reference sequence).

V is TRBV6-6 and J is TRBJ1-1, with TRBD1 matching over 10 bases. The length of the CDR3 is 17 residues. CDR1 is MNHNY and CDR2 is SVGAGI in the germline V gene (reference sequence). J was trimmed by 12 bases and V by 5 bases; bases with no gene match: 21. The DNA of the CDR3 is TGTGCCAGCAGTCCTCCGACAGGGGGCATGCGGGGGTGGGTGACTTTCTTT. As protein: CASSPPTGGMRGWVTFF.

This clone was observed a single time. This chain uses TRBV18 with TRBJ2-1; 14 positions match TRBD2. This CDR3 spans 18 amino acids. Germline CDR1 reads KGHSH; CDR2 reads LQKENI. J lost 1 base, V lost 3 bases, and 5 bases had no gene match. CDR3 residues: CASSPSGLAGVSYNEQFF. CDR3 nucleotides: TGTGCCAGCTCACCGTCGGGACTAGCGGGAGTATCCTACAATGAGCAGTTCTTC.

This clone was counted between two and nine times. The chain is built from TRBV29-1 and TRBJ1-2; D is perhaps TRBD1 (6 bases). Germline lookup yields CDR1 SQVTM and CDR2 ANQGSEA. Trimming removed 5 bases at V and 5 bases at J, with 18 bases between. The CDR3 runs 14 residues. Here the CDR3 DNA reads TGCAGCGTTCAGGGGTCGGGTTTAGGGTATGGCTACACCTTC. Its protein is CSVQGSGLGYGYTF.

The chain carries TRBV5-1 and TRBJ2-2, with no clear D. This CDR3 is built from 14 residues. Germline values: CDR1 SGHRS, CDR2 YFSETQ. Between the trimmed V and J ends, which lost 4 bases and 0 bases, there was a span of 7 bases. In DNA, the CDR3 is TGCGCCAGCAGCGGGGTAACGAACACCGGGGAGCTGTTTTTT. It specifies CASSGVTNTGELFF.

This chain uses TRBV6-5 with TRBJ1-1; the D is unclear. V was pared by 6 bases and J by 1 base, with 9 bases between. CDR1 is MNHEY and CDR2 is SVGAGI in the germline V gene. The CDR3 has 13 amino acids. This CDR3 reads CASRQARNTEAFF. The CDR3 DNA is TGTGCCAGCAGGCAAGCAAGGAACACTGAAGCTTTCTTT.

This chain joins TRBV6-5 and TRBJ1-1, with unresolved D. The CDR3 covers 14 residues. Germline V gene lookup returns CDR1 MNHEY and CDR2 SVGAGI. Deletions cut 2 bases from V and 0 bases from J, with 7 bases between. Written as DNA, the CDR3 is TGTGCCAGCAGTTACCGGGTCATGAACACTGAAGCTTTCTTT. This gives the protein CASSYRVMNTEAFF.

The V call is TRBV20-1, the J call TRBJ1-1, with D tentatively TRBD1 (6 bases). Trimming cost V 3 bases and J 1 base, with 15 bases left between them. Per the germline V gene, CDR1 is DFQATT and CDR2 is SNEGSKA (reference sequence). This CDR3 is 15 amino acids long. CDR3 sequence: CSASQGTGTNTEAFF. Written as DNA, the CDR3 is TGCAGTGCTAGTCAAGGAACAGGGACGAACACTGAAGCTTTCTTT.

A single count supports this clone. One end of the junction does not line up with germline, which may come from a read error. V is TRBV20-1 and J is TRBJ2-7, with 7 bases fitting TRBD1. The CDR3 covers 11 residues. Germline CDR1 DFQATT, CDR2 SNEGSKA (reference sequence). This chain's CDR3 is CSPRQGVEQYF. CDR3 sequence (DNA): TGCAGTCCTAGACAGGGTGTCGAGCAGTACTTC.

On this clone: Other DNA sequences of this sample code for an identical CDR3. The genes are TRBV13 and TRBJ2-7, with 10 bases lining up with TRBD1. Germline V gives CDR1 PRHDT, CDR2 FYEKMQ (reference sequence). The CDR3 totals 21 residues. V trimming: 5 bases; J trimming: 0 bases; junction bases outside the gene matches: 22. CDR3 sequence: CASSPLTGDRGDFEISYEQYF. CDR3 DNA: TGTGCCAGCAGCCCGTTGACAGGGGACAGGGGTGATTTCGAGATCTCCTACGAGCAGTACTTC.

The chain couples TRBV6-2 or TRBV6-3 to TRBJ1-5; D gene uncertain. CDR1 is MNHEY and CDR2 is SVGEGT in the germline V gene. Trimming shortened V by 5 bases and J by 0 bases, and 5 bases separated the two germline ends. The CDR3 totals 13 residues. The CDR3 DNA sequence: TGTGCCAGCAGTGCCATTAGCAATCAGCCCCAGCATTTT. Protein sequence: CASSAISNQPQHF.